This is a list of T cell receptor beta chains from one sample in a study of T cells in Graves' hyperthyroidism and ophthalmopathy. TCRdb re-analysed the multiplex PCR reads in MiXCR, keeping a single row per CDR3 protein. The repertoire holds under 450,000 distinct CDR3 sequences, with about a sixth as singletons. The sequenced sample consisted of blood. These receptors were collected from a woman aged 18 to 35 with Graves' hyperthyroidism. CDR3s include the opening cysteine and the closing phenylalanine or tryptophan. A D gene is named only where the DNA matches it firmly. Clone sizes are given selectively: once, few, many, or a class where the clone is expanded.

TRBV28	TRBJ1-2	-	-	CASSSPLAGNGYTF	TGTGCCAGCAGTTCCCCCCTGGCAGGGAATGGCTACACCTTC
TRBV5-1	TRBJ2-2	-	many	CASSTQMTAANTGELFF	TGCGCCAGCAGCACCCAGATGACAGCAGCGAACACCGGGGAGCTGTTTTTT
TRBV30	TRBJ2-7	TRBD1	-	CAWSVGAGGVYEQYF	TGTGCCTGGAGTGTTGGTGCAGGGGGAGTCTACGAGCAGTACTTC
TRBV4-1	TRBJ2-5	-	few	CASSPMLGEETQYF	TGCGCCAGCAGCCCCATGCTGGGGGAGGAGACCCAGTACTTC
TRBV19	TRBJ2-1	-	many	CASTLRGGTPYNEQFF	TGTGCCAGTACCCTTCGAGGGGGGACGCCTTACAATGAGCAGTTCTTC
TRBV12-3/TRBV12-4	TRBJ2-1	TRBD1	many	CASSRGTGGGGEQFF	TGTGCCAGCAGCCGTGGGACAGGGGGTGGGGGTGAGCAGTTCTTC
TRBV7-9	TRBJ2-1	-	-	CASSPVLNNEQFF	TGTGCCAGCAGCCCCGTTTTGAACAATGAGCAGTTCTTC
TRBV2	TRBJ2-2	-	many	CASTGQTGELFF	TGTGCCAGCACCGGTCAGACCGGGGAGCTGTTTTTT
TRBV9	TRBJ2-7	-	many	CASSVAPGAGAYEQYF	TGTGCCAGCAGCGTAGCTCCGGGGGCAGGAGCCTACGAGCAGTACTTC
TRBV15	TRBJ2-5	-	many	CATSRDKGSGAETQYF	TGTGCCACCAGCAGAGATAAGGGGTCAGGAGCAGAGACCCAGTACTTC
TRBV18	TRBJ2-7	TRBD1	many	CASSPGDRLEQYF	TGTGCCAGCTCACCAGGGGACAGACTCGAGCAGTACTTC
TRBV3-1	TRBJ2-1	TRBD2	-	CASSHLAGEGNEQFF	TGTGCCAGCAGCCACCTAGCGGGAGAGGGCAATGAGCAGTTCTTC
TRBV7-3	TRBJ1-6	-	many	CASSLNSDSPLHF	TGTGCCAGCAGCTTAAACTCGGATTCACCCCTCCACTTT
TRBV19	TRBJ1-2	TRBD1	-	CASRKLGQWDNYGYTF	TGTGCCAGTAGGAAACTGGGACAGTGGGATAACTATGGCTACACCTTC
TRBV5-6	TRBJ2-7	-	few	CASSRRVTTYEQYF	TGTGCCAGCAGCCGCCGGGTCACGACCTACGAGCAGTACTTC
TRBV2	TRBJ2-1	-	-	CATNLQSSYNEQFF	TGTGCAACGAATCTCCAAAGCTCCTACAATGAGCAGTTCTTC
TRBV6-1	TRBJ2-1	TRBD2	many	CASSSPLVAGGFSYNEQFF	TGTGCCAGCAGTTCCCCCTTAGTAGCGGGAGGATTCTCCTACAATGAGCAGTTCTTC
TRBV12-3/TRBV12-4	TRBJ2-6	-	many	CASSQGFRANVLTF	TGTGCCAGCAGCCAGGGGTTCCGGGCCAACGTCCTGACTTTC
TRBV20-1	TRBJ2-4	-	many	CSAGSTGKNIQYF	TGCAGTGCCGGAAGTACCGGCAAAAACATTCAGTACTTC
TRBV6-1	TRBJ2-3	-	many	CASSESGGGPDTQYF	TGTGCCAGCAGTGAATCTGGGGGGGGGCCAGATACGCAGTATTTT
TRBV9	TRBJ2-1	-	-	CASSVDGTFYNEQFF	TGTGCCAGCAGCGTAGATGGGACTTTTTACAATGAGCAGTTCTTC
TRBV11-3	TRBJ2-5	-	many	CASSNAGQGSETQYF	TGTGCCAGCAGCAACGCGGGACAAGGTTCGGAGACCCAGTACTTC
TRBV6-1	TRBJ1-2	TRBD1	many	CASSEGARGYGYTF	TGTGCCAGCAGTGAAGGGGCCAGGGGGTATGGCTACACCTTC
TRBV5-1	TRBJ1-1	-	-	CASKTQSHKDTEAFF	TGCGCCAGCAAGACACAGTCTCATAAGGACACTGAAGCTTTCTTT
TRBV6-1	TRBJ2-5	TRBD2	many	CASSTPTSGGEETQYF	TGTGCCAGCAGTACCCCGACTAGCGGGGGGGAGGAGACCCAGTACTTC
TRBV20-1	TRBJ1-2	-	-	CSVYWDGYTF	TGCAGTGTGTATTGGGACGGCTACACCTTC
TRBV9	TRBJ2-1	TRBD2	-	CASSGAGGGSYNEQFF	TGTGCCAGCAGCGGGGCGGGAGGCGGCTCCTACAATGAGCAGTTCTTC
TRBV2	TRBJ1-2	-	-	CASSEVPLYGYTF	TGTGCCAGCAGTGAAGTGCCCCTCTATGGCTACACCTTC
TRBV19	TRBJ2-5	TRBD2	-	CASSRAGTSGKETQYF	TGTGCCAGTAGTAGGGCCGGGACTAGCGGAAAAGAGACCCAGTACTTC
TRBV20-1	TRBJ2-7	-	many	CSVPTSGGYEQYF	TGCAGTGTCCCGACTAGTGGGGGATACGAGCAGTACTTC
TRBV20-1	TRBJ2-7	-	many	CSAVRRGGSSYEQYF	TGCAGTGCGGTCAGGCGGGGAGGAAGCTCCTACGAGCAGTACTTC
TRBV5-1	TRBJ2-3	-	many	CASSLGAIRTDTQYF	TGCGCCAGCAGCTTGGGGGCGATCCGCACAGATACGCAGTATTTT
TRBV6-5	TRBJ2-5	TRBD1	many	CASSPSDRGLQETQYF	TGTGCCAGCAGCCCCTCGGACAGGGGGTTGCAAGAGACCCAGTACTTC
TRBV3-1	TRBJ2-1	-	many	CASATGGGAYNEQFF	TGTGCCAGCGCCACCGGCGGGGGCGCCTACAATGAGCAGTTCTTC
TRBV5-1	TRBJ1-2	-	many	CASSLGVENYGYTF	TGCGCCAGCAGCTTGGGCGTGGAGAACTATGGCTACACCTTC
TRBV29-1	TRBJ1-3	-	few	CSVAKGAGNTIYF	TGCAGCGTTGCGAAAGGGGCCGGAAACACCATATATTTT
TRBV5-6	TRBJ1-3	TRBD1	-	CASSLDRGDSGNTIYF	TGTGCCAGCAGCTTGGACAGGGGGGACTCTGGAAACACCATATATTTT
TRBV7-9	TRBJ2-4	-	few	CASSFPPSGDREKNIQYF	TGTGCCAGCAGCTTCCCACCCTCGGGTGACAGAGAGAAAAACATTCAGTACTTC
TRBV4-1	TRBJ2-7	-	-	CASSQEWTSLGEQYF	TGCGCCAGCAGCCAAGAGTGGACCTCCCTCGGGGAGCAGTACTTC
TRBV7-9	TRBJ1-3	TRBD1	many	CASSSGQMVGTIYF	TGTGCCAGCAGCTCGGGACAGATGGTCGGCACCATATATTTT
TRBV24-1	TRBJ2-2	TRBD1	many	CATSESGTGDTGELFF	TGTGCCACCAGTGAGTCCGGGACAGGGGACACCGGGGAGCTGTTTTTT
TRBV6-1	TRBJ1-4	-	few	CASSQGDSNEKLFF	TGTGCCAGCAGTCAGGGAGATTCTAATGAAAAACTGTTTTTT
TRBV13	TRBJ2-3	TRBD2	-	CASSLKAGVRTDTQYF	TGTGCCAGCAGCTTAAAGGCGGGAGTACGAACAGATACGCAGTATTTT
TRBV12-3/TRBV12-4	TRBJ2-5	TRBD2	-	CASSLAGGPGVETQYF	TGTGCCAGCAGCTTAGCGGGAGGGCCGGGGGTAGAGACCCAGTACTTC
TRBV4-1	TRBJ1-2	-	-	CASSPTRREDGYTF	TGCGCCAGCAGCCCTACCCGCCGGGAGGACGGCTACACCTTC
TRBV2	TRBJ2-5	TRBD2	few	CASRVAGGRETQYF	TGTGCCAGCAGGGTAGCGGGGGGGAGGGAGACCCAGTACTTC
TRBV5-1	TRBJ2-1	TRBD1	many	CASSPGTAYNEQFF	TGTGCCAGCTCACCAGGGACAGCCTACAATGAGCAGTTCTTC
TRBV7-2	TRBJ1-4	TRBD1	-	CASSSTGVGEKLFF	TGTGCCAGCAGCTCGACAGGGGTTGGTGAAAAACTGTTTTTT
TRBV6-2/TRBV6-3	TRBJ1-5	TRBD1	many	CASSYRDREGQPQHF	TGTGCCAGCAGTTACCGGGACAGGGAAGGACAGCCCCAGCATTTT
TRBV4-1	TRBJ1-6	TRBD1	few	CASSHAGGGSYNSPLHF	TGCGCCAGCAGCCATGCAGGGGGGGGCTCCTATAATTCACCCCTCCACTTT
TRBV29-1	TRBJ1-2	-	many	CSVGEDSGGYTF	TGCAGCGTTGGAGAGGACAGCGGAGGCTACACCTTC
TRBV25-1	TRBJ1-6	-	few	CASSVKGIPGRRNNSPLHF	TGTGCCAGCAGTGTGAAGGGGATTCCAGGGAGGAGGAATAATTCACCCCTCCACTTT
TRBV5-1	TRBJ2-3	-	many	CASRVHLSMDTQYF	TGCGCCAGCAGAGTTCACCTCAGCATGGATACGCAGTATTTT
TRBV9	TRBJ1-6	TRBD1	-	CASSVDTDRDPNSPLHF	TGTGCCAGCAGCGTAGACACCGACAGGGATCCTAATTCACCCCTCCACTTT
TRBV9	TRBJ1-6	-	many	CASSVGQKFNSPLHF	TGTGCCAGCAGCGTAGGACAGAAATTTAATTCACCCCTCCACTTT
TRBV7-2	TRBJ2-1	TRBD2	-	CASSLELGLAGDRGSYNEQFF	TGTGCCAGCAGCTTAGAACTTGGACTAGCGGGAGACCGCGGCTCCTACAATGAGCAGTTCTTC
TRBV7-3	TRBJ1-4	-	few	CASSRDSNEKLFF	TGTGCCAGCAGCCGAGACAGTAATGAAAAACTGTTTTTT